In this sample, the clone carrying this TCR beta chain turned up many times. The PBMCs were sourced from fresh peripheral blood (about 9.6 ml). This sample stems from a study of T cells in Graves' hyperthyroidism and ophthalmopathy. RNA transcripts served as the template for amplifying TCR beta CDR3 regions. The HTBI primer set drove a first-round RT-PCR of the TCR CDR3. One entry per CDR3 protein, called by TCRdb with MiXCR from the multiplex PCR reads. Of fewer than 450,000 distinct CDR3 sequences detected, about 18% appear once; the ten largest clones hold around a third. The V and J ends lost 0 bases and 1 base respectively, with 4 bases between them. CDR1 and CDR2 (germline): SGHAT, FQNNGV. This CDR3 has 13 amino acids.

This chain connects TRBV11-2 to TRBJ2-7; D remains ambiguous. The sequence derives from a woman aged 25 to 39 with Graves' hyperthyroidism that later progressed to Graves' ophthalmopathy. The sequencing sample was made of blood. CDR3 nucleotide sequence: TGTGCCAGCAGCTTAGATATATCCTACGAGCAGTACTTC. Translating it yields CASSLDISYEQYF.